Listed here are 8 T cell receptor beta chains from one sample, sequenced in a study of cytotoxic CD8 clonotypes in ibrutinib-treated CLL. Assay used: immunoSEQ multiplex PCR; TCRdb lists only in-frame clones, some missing. There are almost 250,000 clones in the sample; around 70% occur only once, and 15% to 17% lies in the top ten. The sequences come from PBMCs, collected after 24 months of ibrutinib treatment. The receptors shown here come from a human donor with chronic lymphocytic leukemia.

This rearrangement joins TRBV30 to TRBJ1-2; no clear D. Germline-derived CDR1 and CDR2 are GTSNPN and SVGIG (reference sequence). The CDR3 is 13 residues long. Between the trimmed V and J ends, which lost 3 bases and 2 bases, there was a span of 10 bases. The CDR3 sequence is CAWRRGGNYGYTF. CDR3 DNA: TGTGCCTGGAGACGTGGCGGAAACTATGGCTACACCTTC.

The V gene is TRBV9, the J gene TRBJ2-7, with D maybe TRBD1 (6 bases). The ends were cut back, 4 bases at V and 2 bases at J, with 16 bases in the middle. In germline, CDR1 is SGDLS, CDR2 YYNGEE. There are 15 residues in the CDR3. CDR3 sequence (DNA): TGTGCCAGCAGCTACCCCTGGGCAGGGGCCTACGAGCAGTACTTC. Protein sequence: CASSYPWAGAYEQYF.

This clone was detected once. V and J are TRBV18 and TRBJ2-3; D is unresolved. This CDR3 is 13 amino acids long. Germline loops: CDR1 KGHSH, CDR2 LQKENI. V shed 3 bases and J shed 2 bases, with 6 bases lying between them. The CDR3, as DNA: TGTGCCAGCTCACCGGCCTTCACAGATACGCAGTATTTT. It encodes CASSPAFTDTQYF.

The chain employs TRBV9 and TRBJ2-5; D gene ambiguous. Per germline, CDR1 SGDLS and CDR2 YYNGEE. The germline V and J ends were trimmed by 1 base and 0 bases, with 7 bases remaining between them. The CDR3 has 14 residues. The CDR3 DNA reads TGTGCCAGCAGCGTAAAACCATACCAAGAGACCCAGTACTTC. This translates into CASSVKPYQETQYF.

This clone was detected a few times. V is TRBV12-5 and J is TRBJ2-3; TRBD2 might be the D (6 bases). Germline CDR1 reads LGHNT; CDR2 reads FRNRAP. The V end was cut by 5 bases, the J end by 11 bases, with 11 bases between. This CDR3 is built from 11 residues. The CDR3 nucleotides read TGTGCTAGTGGTAGTTTAGCGGAGCAGTATTTT. Translating it yields CASGSLAEQYF.

V gene TRBV27 combines with J gene TRBJ2-7; 8 bases map to TRBD2. The CDR3 spans 14 residues. The germline gives CDR1 MNHEY, CDR2 SMNVEV (reference sequence). The trim removed 7 bases at V and 4 bases at J, leaving 9 bases unmatched. CDR3 bases: TGTGCCAGCACCCCAAGGAGCGGGGGATACGAGCAGTACTTC. This translates into CASTPRSGGYEQYF.

The rearrangement links TRBV6-5 to TRBJ1-1; no definite D call. V lost 0 bases, J lost 5 bases, and 13 bases lay in between. Per the germline V gene, CDR1 is MNHEY and CDR2 is SVGAGI. CDR3 length equals 15 residues. CDR3 amino acids: CASSYSVVAHTEAFF. The CDR3 DNA reads TGTGCCAGCAGTTACTCCGTGGTCGCACATACTGAAGCTTTCTTT.

This clone was found once. This rearrangement joins TRBV14 to TRBJ1-2, with a tentative D call TRBD1 (6 bases). The CDR3 spans 19 residues. V was clipped by 6 bases and J by 5 bases, with 31 bases between them. Germline CDR1 reads SGHDN; CDR2 reads FVKESK. This chain's CDR3 is CASSPAGQNWEYLEYGYTF. The DNA for the CDR3 is TGTGCCAGCAGTCCAGCGGGACAAAATTGGGAGTACCTAGAATATGGCTACACCTTC.